These 10 T cell receptor beta chains came from one sample sequenced in a study of shared clonotypes between healthy human individuals. TCRdb's copy holds only in-frame clones and misses some; the assay was immunoSEQ multiplex PCR. Here the sample spans about 580,000 clones, roughly 98% being singletons. Naive CD8 cells were CD45RO-negative, positively selected for CCR7, excluding terminally differentiated effector memory CD45RA+ cells. Sequenced: naive CD8+ T cells sorted from blood. The receptors were gathered from a man under 40 in good health.

This chain joins TRBV2 and TRBJ2-1; D may be TRBD2 (5 bases). Germline-derived CDR1 and CDR2 are SNHLY and FYNNEI. CDR3 length: 15 residues. The germline V and J ends were trimmed by 3 bases and 3 bases, with 12 bases remaining between them. CDR3 protein: CASSDRPGNYNEQFF. The CDR3 coding sequence is TGTGCCAGCAGTGACCGACCGGGGAACTACAATGAGCAGTTCTTC.

The chain couples TRBV9 to TRBJ1-1; no clear D. The V end was cut by 2 bases, the J end by 7 bases, with 15 bases between. The CDR3 sequence is 14 residues long. Germline CDR1 and CDR2: SGDLS and YYNGEE. The CDR3 DNA follows: TGTGCCAGCAGCGTGGACGGTAGTATCGGTGAAGCTTTCTTT. Translating it yields CASSVDGSIGEAFF.

The chain carries TRBV7-9 and TRBJ1-1; TRBD1 might be the D (5 bases). Trimming removed 3 bases at V and 2 bases at J, with 13 bases between. This CDR3 has 15 amino acids. Germline CDR1 reads SEHNR; CDR2 reads FQNEAQ (reference sequence). The chain's CDR3 is CASSLGSRVNTEAFF. The CDR3 DNA reads TGTGCCAGCAGCTTGGGAAGCAGGGTCAACACTGAAGCTTTCTTT.

The rearrangement joins TRBV27 to TRBJ1-2; D unclear. The CDR3 is 13 amino acids. Trimming took 0 bases from V and 8 from J, leaving 10 bases between them. The germline CDR1 and CDR2 sequences are MNHEY and SMNVEV (reference sequence). The CDR3 sequence is CASSLSGSRGYTF. The CDR3, as DNA: TGTGCCAGCAGTTTATCTGGATCGCGGGGCTACACCTTC.

The chain joins TRBV28 to TRBJ2-3, with D possibly being TRBD1 (6 bases). Germline V lookup: CDR1 MDHEN, CDR2 SYDVKM. The CDR3 is made up of 17 amino acids. V dropped 1 base and J dropped 2 bases, with 16 bases sitting between them. The CDR3 reads CASSLFLQGRSTDTQYF. The CDR3 DNA reads TGTGCCAGCAGTTTATTCCTACAGGGAAGGTCCACAGATACGCAGTATTTT.

The gene calls are TRBV5-4 and TRBJ2-2; D possibly corresponds to TRBD2 (6 bases). This CDR3 spans 14 amino acids. Trimming left V 0 bases short and J 7 bases short, with 10 bases between. The germline gives CDR1 SGHNT, CDR2 YYREEE (reference sequence). The CDR3 sequence is CASSLVGGSGELFF. CDR3 in DNA: TGTGCCAGCAGCTTGGTTGGAGGGAGCGGGGAGCTGTTTTTT.

The gene calls are TRBV2 and TRBJ2-5; no reliable D call. The V end was cut by 1 base, the J end by 3 bases, with 9 bases between. The CDR3 has 14 residues. The germline V gene encodes CDR1 SNHLY and CDR2 FYNNEI. CDR3 protein: CASSEGGREETQYF. In DNA, the CDR3 is TGTGCCAGCAGTGAAGGGGGTAGGGAAGAGACCCAGTACTTC.

The chain carries TRBV6-6 and TRBJ2-1; possible D gene TRBD2, 6 bases. CDR3 length equals 15 residues. Germline V lookup: CDR1 MNHNY, CDR2 SVGAGI (reference sequence). Trimming took off 2 bases at V and 5 bases at J, with 13 bases between the two ends. CDR3 residues: CASSYGGMAHNEQFF. CDR3 bases: TGTGCCAGCAGTTACGGGGGGATGGCCCACAATGAGCAGTTCTTC.

V is TRBV7-9 and J is TRBJ1-4; D not resolved. The ends were cut back, 5 bases at V and 4 bases at J, with 5 bases in the middle. This CDR3 comprises 12 residues. Germline lookup yields CDR1 SEHNR and CDR2 FQNEAQ (reference sequence). The CDR3 DNA follows: TGTGCCAGCAGCGGGCTTAATGAAAAACTGTTTTTT. Amino acid sequence: CASSGLNEKLFF.

The chain has TRBV7-9 and TRBJ2-4; 7 nucleotides match TRBD1. Trimming took 7 bases from V and 15 from J; bases not matched to a gene: 15. Germline V CDR1 and CDR2: SEHNR, FQNEAQ (reference sequence). The CDR3 contains 13 residues. The CDR3 sequence is CASTPGGNRQRYF. CDR3 nucleotide sequence: TGTGCCAGCACCCCAGGGGGAAACAGGCAAAGGTACTTC.